This T cell receptor (beta chain) was identified in a study of blood T cell repertoires in COVID-19. The table lists this clone with many counts. As processed by the authors: Amplifying reference gene primers gave estimates of nucleated cell counts. Generated by immunoSEQ multiplex PCR, the TCRdb table keeps only in-frame clones and is missing some. The DNA was the basis for D and trimming; V, J and clone size are from that table. The sample consists of roughly 150,000 clones, 80% to 85% of them appearing once. Those who participated ranged in age from roughly 18 to 90 years and resided in about two dozen US areas. Participant-given clinical history determined each cohort assignment. The clonotype was recovered from a man aged 65 to 85 who had been exposed to COVID-19. What was sequenced was PBMCs or T cells enriched from blood (not recorded which).

The CDR3 nucleotides read TGCGCCAGCAGCCAAGCCCGGGACTACTACAATGAGCAGTTCTTC. This gives the protein CASSQARDYYNEQFF. The chain couples TRBV4-3 to TRBJ2-1, with TRBD2 matching over 7 bases. The CDR3 has 15 residues. Germline V lookup: CDR1 LGHNA, CDR2 YSLEER. The ends lost 1 base at V and 3 bases at J; junction bases unmatched: 3.